This T cell receptor (beta chain) was found in a study of T-cell memory formation after mild COVID-19. Study context: The study found TCR clusters largely donor specific.

J gave up 4 bases and V 3 bases, and 5 bases lay outside the gene matches. The CDR3 covers 14 residues. Germline values: CDR1 KGHDR, CDR2 SFDVKD. Via MiXCR, TCRdb re-called the 5' RACE reads, giving one row per CDR3 protein. This repertoire shows about 190,000 distinct CDR3 sequences, around 27% found once; its top ten account for over 9.5%. The clonotype originates from an adult woman who had mild COVID-19 (a few samples of this study predate the infection). Cell type and time point are not known. The gene calls are TRBV24-1 and TRBJ2-7, with TRBD2 matching over 7 bases. The sequencing input was PBMCs or a T cell subset sorted from them (not recorded which). CDR3 in amino acids: CATSDPQGGYEQYF. The CDR3 coding sequence is TGTGCCACCAGTGATCCGCAGGGAGGGTACGAGCAGTACTTC.